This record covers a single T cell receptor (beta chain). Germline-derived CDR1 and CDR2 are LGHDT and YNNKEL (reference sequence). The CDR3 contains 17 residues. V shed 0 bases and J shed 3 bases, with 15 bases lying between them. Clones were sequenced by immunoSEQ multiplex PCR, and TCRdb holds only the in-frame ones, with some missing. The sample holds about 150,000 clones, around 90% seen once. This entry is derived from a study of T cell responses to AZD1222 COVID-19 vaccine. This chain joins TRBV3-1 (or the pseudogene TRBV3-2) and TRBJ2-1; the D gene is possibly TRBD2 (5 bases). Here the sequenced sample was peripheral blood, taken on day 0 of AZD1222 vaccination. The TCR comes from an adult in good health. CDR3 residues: CASSQDFEGSVYNEQFF. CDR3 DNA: TGTGCCAGCAGCCAAGATTTTGAGGGTAGTGTCTACAATGAGCAGTTCTTC.